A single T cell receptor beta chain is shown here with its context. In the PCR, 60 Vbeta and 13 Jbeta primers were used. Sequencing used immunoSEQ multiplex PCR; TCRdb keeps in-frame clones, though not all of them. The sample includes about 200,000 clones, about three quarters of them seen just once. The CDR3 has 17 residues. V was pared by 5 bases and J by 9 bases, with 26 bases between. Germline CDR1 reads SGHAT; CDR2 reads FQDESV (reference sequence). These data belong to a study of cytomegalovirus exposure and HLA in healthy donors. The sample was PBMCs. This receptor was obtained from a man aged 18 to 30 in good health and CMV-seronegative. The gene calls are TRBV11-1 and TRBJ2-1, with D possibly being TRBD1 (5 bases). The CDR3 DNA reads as TGTGCCAGCAGCCAGCTTATGTCTGTCAAGGGGTTCGGTGAGCAGTTCTTC. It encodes CASSQLMSVKGFGEQFF.